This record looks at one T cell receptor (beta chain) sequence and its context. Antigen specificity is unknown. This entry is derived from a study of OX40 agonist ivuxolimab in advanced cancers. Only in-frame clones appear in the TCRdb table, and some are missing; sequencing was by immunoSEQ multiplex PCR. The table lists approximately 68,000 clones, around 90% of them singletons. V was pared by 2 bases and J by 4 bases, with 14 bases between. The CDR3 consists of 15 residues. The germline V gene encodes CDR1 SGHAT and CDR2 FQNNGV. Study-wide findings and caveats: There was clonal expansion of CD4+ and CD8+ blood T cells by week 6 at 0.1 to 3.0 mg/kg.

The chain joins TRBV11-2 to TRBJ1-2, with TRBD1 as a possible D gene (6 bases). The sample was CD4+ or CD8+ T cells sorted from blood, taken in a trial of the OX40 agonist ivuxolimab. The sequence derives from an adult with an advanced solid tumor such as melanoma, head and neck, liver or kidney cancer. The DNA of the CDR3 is TGTGCCAGCAGCTTATCCCCAGGGGCAGGCTATGGCTACACCTTC. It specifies CASSLSPGAGYGYTF.